This T cell receptor (beta chain) was recorded in a study of T cell responses to AZD1222 COVID-19 vaccine. Regarding the study as a whole: Baseline antibody screening turned up just a handful of seropositive AZD1222 recipients.

On this clone: Its antigen is not known.

Measured with immunoSEQ multiplex PCR; TCRdb has only the in-frame clones, and not every one. The repertoire includes about 200,000 clones, approximately 93% of them detected once, and around 1% sits in the top ten. Losses at the gene ends were 1 base for V and 4 bases for J; bases not matched to a gene: 6. Per germline, CDR1 LGHDT and CDR2 YNNKEL (reference sequence). This CDR3 is built from 15 residues. The material sequenced was peripheral blood, taken 28 days after the second AZD1222 dose. This receptor was taken from an adult who received the AZD1222 COVID-19 vaccine. The rearrangement uses TRBV3-1 (or the pseudogene TRBV3-2) and TRBJ2-5; 7 bases are a match to TRBD1. The CDR3 loop reads CASSQGGTVRETQYF. The CDR3 bases are TGTGCCAGCAGCCAAGGGGGGACAGTTAGAGAGACCCAGTACTTC.